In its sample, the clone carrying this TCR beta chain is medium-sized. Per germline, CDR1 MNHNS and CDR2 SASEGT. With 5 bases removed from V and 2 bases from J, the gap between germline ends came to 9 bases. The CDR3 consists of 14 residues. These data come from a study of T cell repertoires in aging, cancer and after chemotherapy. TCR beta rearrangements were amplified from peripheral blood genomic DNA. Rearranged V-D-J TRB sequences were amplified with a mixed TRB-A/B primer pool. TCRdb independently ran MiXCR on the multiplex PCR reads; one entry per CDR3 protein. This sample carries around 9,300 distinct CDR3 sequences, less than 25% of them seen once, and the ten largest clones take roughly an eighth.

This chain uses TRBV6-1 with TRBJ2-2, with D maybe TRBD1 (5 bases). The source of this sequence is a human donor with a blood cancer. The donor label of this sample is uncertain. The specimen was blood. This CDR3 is CASSLQVNTGELFF. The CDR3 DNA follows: TGTGCCAGCAGTCTACAGGTTAACACCGGGGAGCTGTTTTTT.